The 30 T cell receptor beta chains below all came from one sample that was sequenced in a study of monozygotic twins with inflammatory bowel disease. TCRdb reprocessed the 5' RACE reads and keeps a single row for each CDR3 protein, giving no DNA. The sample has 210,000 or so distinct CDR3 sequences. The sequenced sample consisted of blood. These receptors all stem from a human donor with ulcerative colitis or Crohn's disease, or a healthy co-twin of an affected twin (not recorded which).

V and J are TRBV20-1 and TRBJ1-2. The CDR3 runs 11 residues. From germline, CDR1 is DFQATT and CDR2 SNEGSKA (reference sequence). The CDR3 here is CSAKIDYGYTF.

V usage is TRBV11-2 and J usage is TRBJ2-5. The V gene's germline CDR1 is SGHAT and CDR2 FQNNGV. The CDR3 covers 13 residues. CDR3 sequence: CASSPHPEETQYF.

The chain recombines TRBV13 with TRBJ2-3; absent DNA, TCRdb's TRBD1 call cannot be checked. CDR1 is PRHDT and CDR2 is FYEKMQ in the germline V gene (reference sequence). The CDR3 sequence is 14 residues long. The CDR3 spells CASSLAGRTDTQYF.

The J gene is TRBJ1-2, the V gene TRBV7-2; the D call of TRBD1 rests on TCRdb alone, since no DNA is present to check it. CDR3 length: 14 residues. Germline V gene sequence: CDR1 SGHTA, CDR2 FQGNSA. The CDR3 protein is CASSLGGAGVGYTF.

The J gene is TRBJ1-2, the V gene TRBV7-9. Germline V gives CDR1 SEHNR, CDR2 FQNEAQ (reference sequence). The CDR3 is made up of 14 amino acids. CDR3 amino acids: CASDTTEANYGYTF. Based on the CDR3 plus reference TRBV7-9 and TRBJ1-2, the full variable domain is DTGVSQNPRHKITKRGQNVTFRCDPISEHNRLYWYRQTLGQGPEFLTYFQNEAQLEKSRLLSDRFSAERPKGSFSTLEIQRTEQGDSAMYLCASDTTEANYGYTFGSGTRLTVV.

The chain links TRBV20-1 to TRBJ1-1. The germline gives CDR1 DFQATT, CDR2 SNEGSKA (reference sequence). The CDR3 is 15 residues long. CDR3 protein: CSARISNTGVTEAFF.

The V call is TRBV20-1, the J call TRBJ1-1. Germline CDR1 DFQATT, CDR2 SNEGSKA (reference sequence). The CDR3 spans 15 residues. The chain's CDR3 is CSARSDGLVRSEAFF.

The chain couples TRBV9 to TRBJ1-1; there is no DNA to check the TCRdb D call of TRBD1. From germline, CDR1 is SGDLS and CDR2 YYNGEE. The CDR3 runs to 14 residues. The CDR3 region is CASSAGPRRDEAFF.

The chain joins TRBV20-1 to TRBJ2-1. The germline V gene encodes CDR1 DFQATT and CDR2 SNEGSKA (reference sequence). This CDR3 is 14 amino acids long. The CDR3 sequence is CSADGLTGHDEQFF.

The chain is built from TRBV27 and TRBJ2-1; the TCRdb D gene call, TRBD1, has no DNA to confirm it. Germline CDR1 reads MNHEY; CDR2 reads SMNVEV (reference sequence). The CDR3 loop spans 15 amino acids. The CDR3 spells CASSLWGARSNEQFF.

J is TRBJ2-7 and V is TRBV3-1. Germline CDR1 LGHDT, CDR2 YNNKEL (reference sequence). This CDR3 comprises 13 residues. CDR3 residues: CASSQRGPYEQYF.

The CDR3 loop reads CASSVGGIVTDTQYF. V and J are TRBV9 and TRBJ2-3. CDR1 is SGDLS, CDR2 YYNGEE, per germline. The CDR3 has 15 amino acids.

The CDR3 here is CASSLEGGLSPLHF. The V call is TRBV11-2, the J call TRBJ1-6; lacking DNA, the TRBD1 call made by TCRdb goes unchecked. This CDR3 comprises 14 residues. Germline values: CDR1 SGHAT, CDR2 FQNNGV.

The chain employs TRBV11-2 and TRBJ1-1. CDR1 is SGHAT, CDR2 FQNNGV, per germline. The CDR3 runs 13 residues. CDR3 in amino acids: CASSFAENTEAFF.

The CDR3 reads CSSGRGSYNEQFF. J is TRBJ2-1 and V is TRBV20-1; the TCRdb D gene call, TRBD1, has no DNA to confirm it. This CDR3 region has 13 residues. CDR1 and CDR2 (germline): DFQATT, SNEGSKA (reference sequence).

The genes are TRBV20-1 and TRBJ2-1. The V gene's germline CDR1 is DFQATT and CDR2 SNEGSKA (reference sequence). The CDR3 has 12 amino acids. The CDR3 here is CSARKSEVEQFF.

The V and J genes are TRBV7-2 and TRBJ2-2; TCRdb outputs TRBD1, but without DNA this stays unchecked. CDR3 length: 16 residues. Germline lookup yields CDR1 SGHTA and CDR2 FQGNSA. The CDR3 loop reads CASSQQGVAVAGELFF.

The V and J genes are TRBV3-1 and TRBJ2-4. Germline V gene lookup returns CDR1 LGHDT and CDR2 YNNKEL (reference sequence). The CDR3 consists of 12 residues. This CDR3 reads CASSHLGNIQYF.

CDR3 sequence: CSAGTSGVSPLHF. This chain joins TRBV20-1 and TRBJ1-6; the TCRdb D gene call, TRBD1, has no DNA to confirm it. There are 13 residues in the CDR3. CDR1 and CDR2 (germline): DFQATT, SNEGSKA (reference sequence).

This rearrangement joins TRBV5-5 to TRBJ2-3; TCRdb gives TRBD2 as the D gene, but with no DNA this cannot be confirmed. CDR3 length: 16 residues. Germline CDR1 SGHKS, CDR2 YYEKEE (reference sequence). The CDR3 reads CASSLGGPSGTDTQYF.

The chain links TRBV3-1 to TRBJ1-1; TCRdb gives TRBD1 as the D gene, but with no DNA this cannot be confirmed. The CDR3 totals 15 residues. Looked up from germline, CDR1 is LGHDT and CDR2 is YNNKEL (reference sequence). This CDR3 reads CASSQRDRGNTEAFF.

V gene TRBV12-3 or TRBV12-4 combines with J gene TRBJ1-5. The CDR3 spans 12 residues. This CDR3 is CASSSPFQPQHF.

The CDR3 spells CSAPRDGQSTDTQYF. The chain joins TRBV20-1 to TRBJ2-3; TCRdb lists TRBD2, though no DNA is available to test this call. The germline V gene encodes CDR1 DFQATT and CDR2 SNEGSKA (reference sequence). The CDR3 runs to 15 residues.

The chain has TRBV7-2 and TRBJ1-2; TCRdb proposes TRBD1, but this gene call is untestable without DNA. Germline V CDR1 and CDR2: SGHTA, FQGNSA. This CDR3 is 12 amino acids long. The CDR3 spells CASSLKGEGYTF.

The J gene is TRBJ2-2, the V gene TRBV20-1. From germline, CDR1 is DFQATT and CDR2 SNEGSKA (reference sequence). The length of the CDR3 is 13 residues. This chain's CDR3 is CSGVYRNTGELFF.

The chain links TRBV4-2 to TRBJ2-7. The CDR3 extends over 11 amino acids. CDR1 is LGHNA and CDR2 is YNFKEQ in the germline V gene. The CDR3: CASSLVNEQYF.

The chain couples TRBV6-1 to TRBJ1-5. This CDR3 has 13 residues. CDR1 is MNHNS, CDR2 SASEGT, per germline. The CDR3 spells CASSGELNQPQHF.

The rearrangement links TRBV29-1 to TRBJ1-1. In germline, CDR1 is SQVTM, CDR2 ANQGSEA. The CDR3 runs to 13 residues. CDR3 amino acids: CSVSGLMNTEAFF.

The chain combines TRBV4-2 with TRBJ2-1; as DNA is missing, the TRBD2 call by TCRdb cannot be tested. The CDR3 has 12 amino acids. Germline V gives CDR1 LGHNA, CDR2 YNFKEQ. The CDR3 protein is CATWDGGSRQFF.

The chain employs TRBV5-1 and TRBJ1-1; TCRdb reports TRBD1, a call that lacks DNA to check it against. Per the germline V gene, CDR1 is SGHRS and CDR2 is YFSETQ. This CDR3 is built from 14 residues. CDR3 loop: CASSGAGAYTEAFF.